The T cell receptor beta chain described here comes from a study of T cells in localized non-small cell lung cancer. Overall study results and limits: The study found T cell clonality highest in uninvolved adjacent lung, above tumor. For the top 100 tumor clones, a median roughly 56 also appeared in adjacent lung.

There are 15 residues in the CDR3. Germline V CDR1 and CDR2: SGDLS, YYNGEE. A note on this clone: Its antigen is unknown. The junction shows a germline mismatch at one end, possibly a read error.

Sequenced by immunoSEQ multiplex PCR; TCRdb stores in-frame clones only, minus some. The sample has 65,000 to 95,000 clones, around 81% seen once. This chain connects TRBV9 to TRBJ2-5; a weak D match, TRBD1 (6 bases). The sequencing used PBMCs, collected before any cancer treatment. This sequence originates from a man aged 40-75 years with stage II squamous cell lung carcinoma. CDR3 in DNA: TGTGCCAGCAGGTACCGGGGACACAAGCAAGAGGCCCAGTACTTC. Translation gives CASRYRGHKQEAQYF.